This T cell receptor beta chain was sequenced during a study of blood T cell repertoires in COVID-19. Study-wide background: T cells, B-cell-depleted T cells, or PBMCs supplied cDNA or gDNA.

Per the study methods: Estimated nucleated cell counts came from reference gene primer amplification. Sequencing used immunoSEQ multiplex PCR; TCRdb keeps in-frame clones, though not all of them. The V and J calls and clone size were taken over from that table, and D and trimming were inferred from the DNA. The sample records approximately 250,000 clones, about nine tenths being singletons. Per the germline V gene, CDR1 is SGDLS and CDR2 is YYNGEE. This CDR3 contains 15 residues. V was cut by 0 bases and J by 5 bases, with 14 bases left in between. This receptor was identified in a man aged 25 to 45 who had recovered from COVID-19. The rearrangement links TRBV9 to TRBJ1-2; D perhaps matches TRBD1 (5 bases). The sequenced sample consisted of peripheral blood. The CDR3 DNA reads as TGTGCCAGCAGCGTAGTCGAGACAGTTTTATATGGCTACACCTTC. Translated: CASSVVETVLYGYTF.